The 24 T cell receptor beta chains in this list originate from one sample, sequenced in a study of molecular identifiers for immune sequencing clone quantification. TCRdb ran MiXCR on the PCR reads and lists one entry per CDR3 protein. The table shows hundreds of thousands of distinct CDR3 sequences, with roughly 23% occurring only once. The sequencing sample was made of naive CD8+ T cells from blood, with Jurkat cell RNA spiked in. Subset in this sample: FACS-sorted CD8+CD4-CCR7+CD45RA+ naive T cells. These receptors came from a human donor in good health. Some libraries in this study had Jurkat cell RNA spiked in.

The chain carries TRBV4-2 and TRBJ2-7; 10 bases match TRBD1. V gave up 3 bases and J gave up 5 bases; unmatched junction bases: 4. CDR3 length: 14 residues. The germline V gene encodes CDR1 LGHNA and CDR2 YNFKEQ. Here the CDR3 DNA reads TGTGCCAGCAGCCAGGGGACAGGGGCCCACGAGCAGTACTTC. Translation: CASSQGTGAHEQYF.

The table lists this clonotype with a few counts. The genes are TRBV7-9 and TRBJ1-2; no clear D gene. Germline V CDR1 and CDR2: SEHNR, FQNEAQ (reference sequence). This CDR3 spans 16 amino acids. Trimming took 5 bases from V and 2 from J, leaving 18 bases between them. CDR3 sequence (DNA): TGTGCCAGCAGCCGACCAGACCAACCACCGAACTATGGCTACACCTTC. This gives the protein CASSRPDQPPNYGYTF.

Note on this clonotype: Given a much more abundant clone one base away, this may be a read error. The genes are TRBV15 and TRBJ2-5; no clear D. The CDR3 has 13 residues. CDR1 and CDR2 from the germline V gene are LNHNV and YYDKDF (reference sequence). V was clipped by 3 bases and J by 7 bases, with 12 bases between them. The CDR3 spells CATSRSRMGTQYF. DNA for the CDR3: TGTGCCACCAGCAGGTCCCGTATGGGGACCCAGTACTTC.

With respect to this clonotype: Compared with germline, one end of the junction differs, possibly owing to a read error. The chain joins TRBV7-6 to TRBJ2-1, with 10 bases that match TRBD1. Germline V lookup: CDR1 SGHVS, CDR2 FNYEAQ. The CDR3 contains 19 residues. CDR3 bases: TGTGCCAGCAGCTTAGTCCTTGAGCTCGGGACAGGGGTCTACAATGAGCAGCTCTTC. Encoded protein: CASSLVLELGTGVYNEQLF.

This clonotype was counted only a few times. The J gene is TRBJ2-5, the V gene TRBV6-6; maybe TRBD2 (5 bases). CDR3 length: 15 amino acids. Trimming cost V 4 bases and J 5 bases, with 17 bases left between them. Germline loops: CDR1 MNHNY, CDR2 SVGAGI (reference sequence). The CDR3 protein is CASSLEQMGGETQYF. CDR3 coding DNA: TGTGCCAGCAGTTTAGAACAGATGGGCGGGGAGACCCAGTACTTC.

In its sample, this clonotype was seen many times. This sequence joins TRBV19 and TRBJ2-2; 10 bases fit TRBD1. The V gene's germline CDR1 is LNHDA and CDR2 SQIVND (reference sequence). The CDR3 extends over 15 amino acids. With 7 bases clipped from V and 4 bases from J, the junction kept 6 bases outside the gene matches. The CDR3 is CASTVGTGVTGELFF. CDR3 nucleotide sequence: TGTGCCAGTACCGTCGGGACAGGGGTCACCGGGGAGCTGTTTTTT. Together with reference TRBV19 and TRBJ2-2, the CDR3 gives the full variable domain: DGGITQSPKYLFRKEGQNVTLSCEQNLNHDAMYWYRQDPGQGLRLIYYSQIVNDFQKGDIAEGYSVSREKKESFPLTVTSAQKNPTAFYLCASTVGTGVTGELFFGEGSRLTVL.

The table lists this clonotype with many counts. V usage is TRBV6-6 and J usage is TRBJ2-5; D gene ambiguous. The germline V gene encodes CDR1 MNHNY and CDR2 SVGAGI (reference sequence). V lost 0 bases and J lost 4, with 9 bases in between. This CDR3 has 14 amino acids. DNA of the CDR3: TGTGCCAGCAGTTACTCAGAAGGGCCAGAGACCCAGTACTTC. As protein: CASSYSEGPETQYF.

The rearrangement links TRBV2 to TRBJ1-5; 7 positions match TRBD1. CDR3 length: 14 residues. The V gene's germline CDR1 is SNHLY and CDR2 FYNNEI. Trimming at V came to 8 bases and at J to 2 bases, leaving 6 bases not matched to a gene. The CDR3 is CASQQGRGNQPQHF. CDR3 sequence (DNA): TGTGCCAGCCAACAGGGGCGCGGCAATCAGCCCCAGCATTTT.

This clonotype was picked up many times. The J gene is TRBJ2-5, the V gene TRBV7-9, with no clear D. From germline, CDR1 is SEHNR and CDR2 FQNEAQ (reference sequence). Trimming removed 10 bases from V and 3 bases from J, with 15 bases in between. This CDR3 is 13 amino acids long. The CDR3 nucleotides are TGTGCCACCCGCAAGAGCCTCGAAGAGACCCAGTACTTC. As protein: CATRKSLEETQYF.

This rearrangement joins TRBV4-1 to TRBJ2-7; D is uncertain. The germline V gene has CDR1 MGHRA and CDR2 YSYEKL. Trimming removed 0 bases from V and 2 bases from J, with 11 bases in between. CDR3 size: 15 residues. The CDR3 here is CASSQEYAQPYEQYF. Here the CDR3 DNA reads TGCGCCAGCAGCCAAGAATATGCACAGCCCTACGAGCAGTACTTC.

This clonotype was counted many times. The chain joins TRBV29-1 to TRBJ2-3; TRBD2 agrees at 8 bases. The CDR3 runs to 15 residues. Looked up from germline, CDR1 is SQVTM and CDR2 is ANQGSEA. V shed 4 bases, J shed 4 bases, and the junction held 10 bases outside the gene matches. The DNA for the CDR3 is TGCAGCGTTGTTCTAGCGGGCCTTCCCGCAGATACGCAGTATTTT. Protein product: CSVVLAGLPADTQYF.

This clonotype was detected ten times or more. The V and J genes are TRBV4-3 and TRBJ2-7; no clear D. The CDR3 totals 13 residues. The V gene's germline CDR1 is LGHNA and CDR2 YSLEER. Trimming removed 0 bases at V and 7 bases at J, with 10 bases between. Written as DNA, the CDR3 is TGCGCCAGCAGCCAAGATAACAGAGAGGAGCAGTACTTC. The encoded protein is CASSQDNREEQYF.

This clonotype was seen only a few times. The chain joins TRBV2 to TRBJ2-3; D possibly corresponds to TRBD2 (6 bases). V dropped 6 bases and J dropped 0 bases, with 16 bases sitting between them. CDR1 SNHLY and CDR2 FYNNEI come from the germline V gene. The CDR3 has 16 amino acids. The CDR3 nucleotides are TGTGCCAGCAGGGTCCTAGCGCTACAAAGCACAGATACGCAGTATTTT. Encoded protein: CASRVLALQSTDTQYF.

This clonotype was seen a handful of times. The chain couples TRBV27 to TRBJ2-7; a possible D gene is TRBD2 (7 bases). This CDR3 spans 20 amino acids. V lost 3 bases and J 1 base, leaving 28 bases between the germline ends. Germline lookup yields CDR1 MNHEY and CDR2 SMNVEV (reference sequence). In DNA, the CDR3 is TGTGCCAGCAGTTTTTTGAGCTTTCATGGAGGGAGGGGGGGGTCCTACGAGCAGTACTTC. The encoded protein is CASSFLSFHGGRGGSYEQYF.

This clonotype came up many times. The chain employs TRBV16 and TRBJ1-4; tentative D call: TRBD1 (5 bases). Per the germline V gene, CDR1 is KGHSY and CDR2 is FQNENV. Trimming shortened V by 4 bases and J by 8 bases, and 17 bases separated the two germline ends. CDR3 length: 15 residues. The CDR3 nucleotides are TGTGCCAGCAGCCCCCGAAGAGGGAGGGGAGAAAAACTGTTTTTT. It translates to CASSPRRGRGEKLFF.

This clonotype was detected ten times or more. The J gene is TRBJ1-1, the V gene TRBV7-8; D is ambiguous. The V end lost 5 bases, the J end lost 1 base, and 14 bases lay between the germline ends. The CDR3 contains 15 residues. Germline V lookup: CDR1 SGHVS, CDR2 FQNEAQ. As DNA, the CDR3 is TGTGCCAGCAGCCACACGGGCCGACCGAACACTGAAGCTTTCTTT. Its translation is CASSHTGRPNTEAFF.

This clonotype was recorded at least ten times. The V call is TRBV29-1, the J call TRBJ2-3; no clear D gene. Per germline, CDR1 SQVTM and CDR2 ANQGSEA. V lost 4 bases, J lost 1 base, and 6 bases lay in between. The CDR3 runs to 12 residues. CDR3 nucleotide sequence: TGCAGCGTTGTCATCCGCACAGATACGCAGTATTTT. It is translated as CSVVIRTDTQYF.

The chain links TRBV11-2 to TRBJ2-3; 10 bases match TRBD2. Germline values: CDR1 SGHAT, CDR2 FQNNGV. CDR3 length: 19 amino acids. V gave up 3 bases and J gave up 0 bases; unmatched junction bases: 12. CDR3 coding DNA: TGTGCCAGCAGCTTTATCGGCCTAGCGGGGGCCACTAGCACAGATACGCAGTATTTT. Translation: CASSFIGLAGATSTDTQYF.

The J gene is TRBJ1-4, the V gene TRBV4-1; TRBD1 matches 7 bases. Germline-derived CDR1 and CDR2 are MGHRA and YSYEKL. This CDR3 is built from 16 residues. V shed 4 bases, J shed 4 bases, and the junction held 9 bases outside the gene matches. CDR3: CASSPLGQEINEKLFF. The CDR3 coding sequence is TGCGCCAGCAGCCCCCTAGGACAGGAGATTAATGAAAAACTGTTTTTT.

This clonotype appeared a few times. This sequence joins TRBV2 and TRBJ2-7; 7 bases fit TRBD1. The CDR3 totals 15 residues. In germline, CDR1 is SNHLY, CDR2 FYNNEI. Trimming removed 2 bases from V and 0 bases from J; junction bases left unmatched: 4. The CDR3 loop is CASSERTGSSYEQYF. CDR3 bases: TGTGCCAGCAGTGAAAGGACAGGAAGCTCCTACGAGCAGTACTTC.

In its sample, this clonotype was seen many times. This rearrangement joins TRBV5-1 to TRBJ2-7, with 10 nucleotides matching TRBD1. With V trimmed by 4 bases and J by 5 bases, 6 bases remained unmatched. This CDR3 has 14 amino acids. The germline V gene has CDR1 SGHRS and CDR2 YFSETQ. The CDR3 loop is CASSPGTGVHEQYF. DNA for the CDR3: TGCGCCAGCAGCCCCGGGACAGGGGTTCACGAGCAGTACTTC. Full variable domain (outside the CDR3, taken from reference TRBV5-1 and TRBJ2-7): KAGVTQTPRYLIKTRGQQVTLSCSPISGHRSVSWYQQTPGQGLQFLFEYFSETQRNKGNFPGRFSGRQFSNSRSEMNVSTLELGDSALYLCASSPGTGVHEQYFGPGTRLTVT.

There are many counts of this clonotype. The V gene is TRBV19, the J gene TRBJ2-3; D remains unclear. The CDR3 has 15 amino acids. Germline CDR1 and CDR2: LNHDA and SQIVND (reference sequence). V was trimmed by 3 bases and J by 4 bases, leaving 14 bases between them. The chain's CDR3 is CASSIRARGPDTQYF. In DNA, the CDR3 is TGTGCCAGTAGTATTCGGGCCCGTGGCCCAGATACGCAGTATTTT.

This clonotype has a count of ten or more. The genes are TRBV7-2 and TRBJ2-1, with D tentatively TRBD1 (6 bases). The CDR3 runs to 14 residues. Deletions cut 0 bases from V and 5 bases from J, with 8 bases between. Per the germline V gene, CDR1 is SGHTA and CDR2 is FQGNSA. The CDR3 coding sequence is TGTGCCAGCAGCTTAGCGCAGGGGAACAATGAGCAGTTCTTC. Translation: CASSLAQGNNEQFF. Full variable domain (rest looked up from reference TRBV7-2 and TRBJ2-1): GAGVSQSPSNKVTEKGKDVELRCDPISGHTALYWYRQSLGQGLEFLIYFQGNSAPDKSGLPSDRFSAERTGGSVSTLTIQRTQQEDSAVYLCASSLAQGNNEQFFGPGTRLTVL.

This clonotype occurred a few times. The chain employs TRBV4-1 and TRBJ2-3; the D gene is possibly TRBD2 (5 bases). The CDR3 runs 18 residues. Deletions cut 1 base from V and 1 base from J, with 18 bases between. Germline V gene data show CDR1 as MGHRA and CDR2 as YSYEKL. As DNA, the CDR3 is TGCGCCAGCAGCCAAGTAGAGGGCTCGCTCTTGGGCACAGATACGCAGTATTTT. Amino acids: CASSQVEGSLLGTDTQYF.